This TCR beta chain is drawn from a study of blood T cell repertoires in COVID-19. Study-level background: Italy, Spain and the United States were the sources of the convalescent and acute COVID-19 samples.

Sequencing used immunoSEQ multiplex PCR; TCRdb keeps in-frame clones, though not all of them. The table includes about 100,000 clones, approximately 86% detected once. The V segment lost 4 bases and the J segment 5 bases; nucleotides outside the gene matches: 12. Germline assignment: CDR1 SGHAT and CDR2 FQNNGV. This CDR3 region has 17 residues. The sample holds a few counts of this clone. This clonotype was sampled from a man older than 75 with acute or convalescent COVID-19. Sequences were obtained from peripheral blood. The V gene is TRBV11-2, the J gene TRBJ2-7; 12 nucleotides align to TRBD2. As DNA, the CDR3 is TGTGCCAGCAGCTCCAACCTCCTAGCGGGAGGGGTCCACGAGCAGTACTTC. Protein sequence: CASSSNLLAGGVHEQYF.